This T cell receptor beta chain originates from a study of T cells in Graves' hyperthyroidism and ophthalmopathy. Notes on the study in general: Blood also carried most thyroid clonotypes expanded above 0.001. Researchers report that a 13 V-J model separated ophthalmopathy from stable hyperthyroidism.

Amplified TCR beta CDR3 regions came from RNA transcripts. When the TCR CDR3 underwent first-round RT-PCR, the HTBI primer set was used. TCRdb fed the multiplex PCR reads into MiXCR, producing one record per CDR3 protein. Of about 500,000 distinct CDR3 sequences in the sample, about 16% are singletons; the top ten hold over 25%. V dropped 3 bases and J dropped 7; count of bases not matched to a gene: 8. The CDR3 runs to 17 residues. Germline V gene lookup returns CDR1 SNHLY and CDR2 FYNNEI. In this sample, this clonotype turned up a few times. Its antigen is not identified. Disease duration was under 3 months in the ophthalmopathy patients, who also had a Clinical Activity Score of at least 3 and a NOSPECS grade of at least 4. Uncontrolled infections, other autoimmune diseases, pregnancy or lactation led to exclusion of patients.

The chain uses TRBV2 and TRBJ2-5; 16 bases map to TRBD2. Sequencing used blood. The sequence came from a woman aged 25 to 39 with Graves' ophthalmopathy. CDR3 region: CASSDGTSGRARGTQYF. The CDR3, as DNA: TGTGCCAGCAGTGACGGGACTAGCGGGAGGGCCAGGGGGACCCAGTACTTC. The full variable domain, its missing parts supplied by reference TRBV2 and TRBJ2-5, is EPEVTQTPSHQVTQMGQEVILRCVPISNHLYFYWYRQILGQKVEFLVSFYNNEISEKSEIFDDQFSVERPDGSNFTLKIRSTKLEDSAMYFCASSDGTSGRARGTQYFGPGTRLLVL.